This entry describes one T cell receptor beta chain. The antigen remains unidentified. This specimen belongs to a study of CD8 T cells in Susac syndrome. Broader study findings: The study conceded that its TCR sequencing and HLA analysis involved relatively few individuals.

Reverse transcription of roughly 0.5 to 1 ug RNA was performed with random hexamers. Multiplex immunoSEQ PCR targeted 54 Vbeta and 13 Jbeta TCR beta segments. A single record per CDR3 protein comes from TCRdb applying MiXCR to the immunoSEQ multiplex PCR reads. The repertoire includes about 25,000 distinct CDR3 sequences, about 93% of them detected once, and 0.27% sits in the top ten. This CDR3 has 13 residues. V was shortened by 0 bases and J by 5 bases, with 7 bases between the two germline ends. Germline CDR1 SEHNR, CDR2 FQNEAQ (reference sequence). TCR beta from blood CD8+ and CD4+ T cells was sequenced.

The sequence was collected from a human donor in good health. Sequencing used CD8+ T cells from PBMCs. The chain employs TRBV7-9 and TRBJ1-1; D is unresolved. This chain's CDR3 is CASSLALGTEAFF. CDR3 DNA sequence: TGTGCCAGCAGCTTAGCGCTGGGGACTGAAGCTTTCTTT.